These 17 T cell receptor beta chains were sequenced from one sample in a study of regulatory T cells in long-lasting Graves disease. TCR beta libraries were built with iRepertoire HTBI primers and Arm-PCR of CDR3 regions. TCRdb used MiXCR to reprocess the multiplex PCR reads, holding one entry per CDR3 protein. The table has 450,000 to 600,000 distinct CDR3 sequences, about a sixth seen once. Time point: newly diagnosed GD, antithyroid drugs for less than 3 months. With RNA extracted from PBMCs as input, the TCR library was made. The sample was also reused in another study, on T cells in Graves' hyperthyroidism and ophthalmopathy.

The sequencing here drew on peripheral blood mononuclear cells (PBMCs), taken at new diagnosis, from a patient treated with antithyroid drugs. The receptors derive from a man aged 35 to 55 with Graves disease.

The chain couples TRBV29-1 to TRBJ2-7; 9 bases are a match to TRBD1. V lost 7 bases and J lost 0; bases outside the gene matches: 4. The CDR3 is made up of 13 amino acids. Per the germline V gene, CDR1 is SQVTM and CDR2 is ANQGSEA. Written as DNA, the CDR3 is TGCAGCGCTCAGACAGGGGGCTCCTACGAGCAGTACTTC. Translating it yields CSAQTGGSYEQYF.

This clonotype has a count of ten or more. The chain joins TRBV5-1 to TRBJ2-7, with TRBD1 identical over 7 bases. CDR3 length: 16 amino acids. Germline V gene data show CDR1 as SGHRS and CDR2 as YFSETQ. With V trimmed by 4 bases and J by 4 bases, 14 bases remained unmatched. The DNA of the CDR3 is TGCGCCAGCAGCCCTTGGACATCAGCAGGGGGTTACGAGCAGTACTTC. This translates into CASSPWTSAGGYEQYF.

The V gene is TRBV28, the J gene TRBJ1-4; weak D call: TRBD1 (5 bases). From germline, CDR1 is MDHEN and CDR2 SYDVKM. The V gene lost 3 bases and the J gene lost 6 bases, with 14 bases spanning the gap. The CDR3 runs to 15 residues. CDR3 sequence reads: CASSFGGSPDEKLFF. The CDR3 nucleotides read TGTGCCAGCAGTTTCGGGGGATCTCCGGATGAAAAACTGTTTTTT. Supplemented by reference TRBV28 and TRBJ1-4, the full variable domain reads DVKVTQSSRYLVKRTGEKVFLECVQDMDHENMFWYRQDPGLGLRLIYFSYDVKMKEKGDIPEGYSVSREKKERFSLILESASTNQTSMYLCASSFGGSPDEKLFFGSGTQLSVL.

This clonotype was observed a handful of times. The V call is TRBV24-1, the J call TRBJ1-1; 7 bases align to TRBD1. Trimming took 4 bases from V and 5 from J; bases not matched to a gene: 3. The CDR3 spans 13 residues. Germline CDR1 reads KGHDR; CDR2 reads SFDVKD. As DNA, the CDR3 is TGTGCCACCAGTGAACAACAGGGGACTGAAGCTTTCTTT. Translated, it gives CATSEQQGTEAFF.

There are many counts of this clonotype. J is TRBJ1-2 and V is TRBV18; 9 nucleotides line up with TRBD1. V gave up 2 bases and J gave up 4 bases; unmatched junction bases: 5. Germline-derived CDR1 and CDR2 are KGHSH and LQKENI. This CDR3 has 15 amino acids. CDR3 coding DNA: TGTGCCAGCTCACCAGGACAGGGGCCCGGCTATGGCTACACCTTC. Protein: CASSPGQGPGYGYTF. Complete variable domain (other parts from reference TRBV18 and TRBJ1-2): NAGVMQNPRHLVRRRGQEARLRCSPMKGHSHVYWYRQLPEEGLKFMVYLQKENIIDESGMPKERFSAEFPKEGPSILRIQQVVRGDSAAYFCASSPGQGPGYGYTFGSGTRLTVV.

The sample holds many counts of this clonotype. This chain connects TRBV12-5 to TRBJ2-5; D remains ambiguous. The CDR3 is 14 amino acids. The V end lost 5 bases, the J end lost 4 bases, and 14 bases lay between the germline ends. CDR1 is LGHNT, CDR2 FRNRAP, per germline. CDR3 residues: CASGTDASRETQYF. CDR3 bases: TGTGCTAGTGGTACCGACGCAAGTCGAGAGACCCAGTACTTC.

This clonotype was recorded at least ten times. This sequence joins TRBV5-5 and TRBJ2-3, with 8 bases fitting TRBD1. This CDR3 comprises 15 residues. J lost 3 bases, V lost 4 bases, and 7 bases had no gene match. Germline V lookup: CDR1 SGHKS, CDR2 YYEKEE (reference sequence). The CDR3 spells CASSKTGDRTDTQYF. DNA of the CDR3: TGTGCCAGCAGCAAGACAGGGGATAGGACAGATACGCAGTATTTT.

This clonotype was detected a few times. CDR3 DNA sequence: TGTGCCAGCAGTTTCCCAGGGGTTTTGGGTCATAATTCACCCCTCCACTTT. Protein: CASSFPGVLGHNSPLHF. J is TRBJ1-6 and V is TRBV28; tentatively, D is TRBD1 (6 bases). This CDR3 is 17 amino acids long. Trimming left V 3 bases short and J 5 bases short, with 17 bases between. The germline CDR1 and CDR2 sequences are MDHEN and SYDVKM.

This clonotype was recorded at least ten times. This chain connects TRBV7-2 to TRBJ1-5, with 12 bases matching TRBD1. Losses at the gene ends were 5 bases for V and 4 bases for J; bases not matched to a gene: 3. This CDR3 comprises 15 residues. The germline CDR1 and CDR2 sequences are SGHTA and FQGNSA. CDR3 coding DNA: TGTGCCAGCAGCGAGGGACAGGGGGCAAATCAGCCCCAGCATTTT. As protein: CASSEGQGANQPQHF.

This clonotype showed up many times. This rearrangement joins TRBV20-1 to TRBJ1-5; the D is unclear. The ends were cut back, 1 base at V and 1 base at J, with 2 bases in the middle. The germline gives CDR1 DFQATT, CDR2 SNEGSKA (reference sequence). This CDR3 region has 12 residues. The CDR3 loop is CSARGSNQPQHF. The CDR3 DNA reads as TGCAGTGCTAGAGGGAGCAATCAGCCCCAGCATTTT.

This clonotype appeared a single time. One base away lies a much larger clone, so this may be a sequencing read error. V usage is TRBV11-3 and J usage is TRBJ1-1; D may be TRBD1 (5 bases). The germline V and J ends were trimmed by 5 bases and 4 bases, with 14 bases remaining between them. CDR1 is SGHNT, CDR2 YENEEA, per germline. The CDR3 has 14 residues. DNA of the CDR3: TGTGCCAGCAGCCCCAGCAGGGCCAGCACTGAAGCTTTCTTT. This sequence encodes CASSPSRASTEAFF.

The chain employs TRBV6-1 and TRBJ2-2; 10 bases are a match to TRBD1. The junction had 3 bases not matched to a gene; V was cut back by 5 bases and J by 3 bases. In germline, CDR1 is MNHNS, CDR2 SASEGT. This CDR3 is 15 amino acids long. CDR3 sequence: CASSRDRGYTGELFF. The CDR3 DNA is TGTGCCAGCAGTAGGGACAGGGGATACACCGGGGAGCTGTTTTTT.

Details on this clonotype: A much more abundant neighbour one base away suggests this may be a read error. The chain uses TRBV20-1 and TRBJ1-1; D call uncertain. Germline V CDR1 and CDR2: DFQATT, SNEGSKA (reference sequence). This CDR3 has 12 residues. DNA of the CDR3: TGCAGTGCTAGAGTAGGGTCCACTGAAGCTCTCTTT. This codes for CSARVGSTEALF.

In this sample, this clonotype turned up many times. The rearrangement uses TRBV12-3 or TRBV12-4 and TRBJ2-1; TRBD1 agrees at 9 bases. The ends lost 5 bases at V and 9 bases at J; junction bases unmatched: 11. The CDR3 has 15 amino acids. The CDR3 DNA reads as TGTGCCAGCAGTCCACCGGACAGGGGAGGCAGTGAGCAGTTCTTC. Translating gives CASSPPDRGGSEQFF.

At least ten counts were recorded for this clonotype. At one end, the junction sequence differs from germline, possibly due to a read error. This chain connects TRBV2 to TRBJ2-1; D unclear. In germline, CDR1 is SNHLY, CDR2 FYNNEI. This CDR3 spans 13 amino acids. The chain's CDR3 is CESRSLNYNEQFF. The CDR3 DNA follows: TGCGAGTCACGCAGCCTCAACTACAATGAGCAGTTCTTC.

In its sample, this clonotype was seen a few times. V is TRBV29-1 and J is TRBJ1-1; 9 bases are shared with TRBD1. The CDR3 extends over 13 amino acids. The trim removed 5 bases at V and 4 bases at J, leaving 5 bases unmatched. CDR1 SQVTM and CDR2 ANQGSEA come from the germline V gene. The CDR3 spells CSVWGQGITEAFF. The CDR3, as DNA: TGCAGCGTTTGGGGACAGGGAATCACTGAAGCTTTCTTT.

This clonotype appeared many times. The chain couples TRBV20-1 to TRBJ2-5, with TRBD2 identical over 7 bases. Germline CDR1 reads DFQATT; CDR2 reads SNEGSKA (reference sequence). The trim removed 7 bases at V and 2 bases at J, leaving 7 bases unmatched. CDR3 size: 13 residues. This CDR3 reads CSVNLAEQETQYF. CDR3 in DNA: TGCAGTGTTAATCTAGCGGAACAAGAGACCCAGTACTTC.